The clone carrying this TCR beta chain was counted only a few times. The antigen remains undetermined. A single record per CDR3 protein comes from TCRdb applying MiXCR to the 5' RACE reads. The top ten clones hold more than 3% of a sample with roughly 150,000 distinct CDR3 sequences, 13% of them seen once. This sample stems from a study of T-cell memory formation after mild COVID-19. Study-level points and caveats: Later expanders leaned CD4+, whereas clones that contracted between day 15 and 85 were balanced CD4/CD8. Pre-infection memory already had some responding clones, implying cross-reactive memory joined. Day 37-peaking second-wave clones had unconfirmed SARS-CoV-2 specificity.

Germline CDR1 and CDR2: KGHSH and LQKENI. The CDR3 totals 16 residues. V was clipped by 6 bases and J by 8 bases, with 20 bases between them. Specimen: PBMCs or a T cell subset sorted from them (not recorded which). The V gene is TRBV18, the J gene TRBJ1-6; a possible D gene is TRBD1 (6 bases). This receptor was identified in a man in his late teens or twenties who had mild COVID-19 (a few samples of this study predate the infection). Cell type and time point are not known. The CDR3 loop is CASSSAQQGWDSPLHF. In DNA form, the CDR3 reads TGTGCCAGCTCCTCCGCACAACAGGGTTGGGATTCACCCCTCCACTTT. Based on the CDR3 plus reference TRBV18 and TRBJ1-6, the full variable domain is NAGVMQNPRHLVRRRGQEARLRCSPMKGHSHVYWYRQLPEEGLKFMVYLQKENIIDESGMPKERFSAEFPKEGPSILRIQQVVRGDSAAYFCASSSAQQGWDSPLHFGNGTRLTVT.